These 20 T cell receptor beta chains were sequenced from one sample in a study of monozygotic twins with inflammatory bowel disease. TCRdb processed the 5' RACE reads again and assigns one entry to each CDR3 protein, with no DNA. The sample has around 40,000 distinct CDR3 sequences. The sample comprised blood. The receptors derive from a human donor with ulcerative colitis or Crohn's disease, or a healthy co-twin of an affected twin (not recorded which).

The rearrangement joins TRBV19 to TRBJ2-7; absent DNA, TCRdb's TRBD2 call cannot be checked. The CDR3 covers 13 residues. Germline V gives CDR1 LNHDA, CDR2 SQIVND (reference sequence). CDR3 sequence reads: CASGTSRVGEQYF. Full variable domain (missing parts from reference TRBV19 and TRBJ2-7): DGGITQSPKYLFRKEGQNVTLSCEQNLNHDAMYWYRQDPGQGLRLIYYSQIVNDFQKGDIAEGYSVSREKKESFPLTVTSAQKNPTAFYLCASGTSRVGEQYFGPGTRLTVT.

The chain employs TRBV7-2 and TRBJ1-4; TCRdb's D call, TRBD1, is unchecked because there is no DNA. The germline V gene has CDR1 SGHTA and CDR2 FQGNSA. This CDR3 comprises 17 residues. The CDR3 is CASSPSGTGGAGEKLFF.

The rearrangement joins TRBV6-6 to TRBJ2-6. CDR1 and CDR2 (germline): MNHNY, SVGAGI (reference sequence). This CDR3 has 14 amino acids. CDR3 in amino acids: CASSQGSGANVLTF.

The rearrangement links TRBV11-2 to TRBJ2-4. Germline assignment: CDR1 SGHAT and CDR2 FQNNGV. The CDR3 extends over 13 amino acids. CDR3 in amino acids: CASSLIAKNIQYF.

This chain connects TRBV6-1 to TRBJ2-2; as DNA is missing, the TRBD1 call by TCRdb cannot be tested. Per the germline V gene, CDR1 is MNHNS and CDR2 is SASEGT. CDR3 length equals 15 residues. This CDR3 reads CASPKGAGRTGELFF.

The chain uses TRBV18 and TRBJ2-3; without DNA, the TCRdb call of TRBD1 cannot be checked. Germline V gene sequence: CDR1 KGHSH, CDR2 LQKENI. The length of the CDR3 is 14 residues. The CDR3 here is CASSPRPGLDTQYF.

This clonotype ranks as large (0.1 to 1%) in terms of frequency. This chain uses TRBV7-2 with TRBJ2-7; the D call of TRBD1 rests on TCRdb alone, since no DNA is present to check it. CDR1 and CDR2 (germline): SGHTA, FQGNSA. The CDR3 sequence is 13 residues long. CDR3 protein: CASRTGYSYEQYF.

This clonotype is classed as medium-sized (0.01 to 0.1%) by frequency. This chain's CDR3 is CASSAGTANTEAFF. V gene TRBV5-1 combines with J gene TRBJ1-1; TCRdb names TRBD1, which stays unverified in the absence of DNA. The CDR3 totals 14 residues. Germline CDR1 reads SGHRS; CDR2 reads YFSETQ.

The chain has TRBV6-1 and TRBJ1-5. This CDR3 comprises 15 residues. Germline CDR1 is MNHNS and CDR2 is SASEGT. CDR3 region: CASSPRGGKVQPQHF.

The CDR3 region is CASPPGGATNEKLFF. V and J are TRBV27 and TRBJ1-4; without DNA, the TCRdb call of TRBD1 cannot be checked. Germline CDR1 MNHEY, CDR2 SMNVEV (reference sequence). The CDR3 has 15 residues.

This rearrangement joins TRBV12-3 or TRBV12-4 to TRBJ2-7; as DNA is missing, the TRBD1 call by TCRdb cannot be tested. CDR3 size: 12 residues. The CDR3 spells CASSFSGFNLYF.

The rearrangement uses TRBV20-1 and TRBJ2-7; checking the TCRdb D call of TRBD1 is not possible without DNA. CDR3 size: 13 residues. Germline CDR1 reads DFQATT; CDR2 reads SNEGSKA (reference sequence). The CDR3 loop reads CSARRGVINEQYF.

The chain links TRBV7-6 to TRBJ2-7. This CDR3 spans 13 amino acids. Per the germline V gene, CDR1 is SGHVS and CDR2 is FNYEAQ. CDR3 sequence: CASSLFNGNEQYF.

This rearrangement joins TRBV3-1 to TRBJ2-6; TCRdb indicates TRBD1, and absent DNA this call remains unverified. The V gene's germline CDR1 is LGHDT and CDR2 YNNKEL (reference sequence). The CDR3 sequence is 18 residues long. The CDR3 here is CASSHQQGTYSGANVLTF. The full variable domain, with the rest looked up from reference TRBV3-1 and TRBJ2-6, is DTAVSQTPKYLVTQMGNDKSIKCEQNLGHDTMYWYKQDSKKFLKIMFSYNNKELIINETVPNRFSPKSPDKAHLNLHINSLELGDSAVYFCASSHQQGTYSGANVLTFGAGSRLTVL.

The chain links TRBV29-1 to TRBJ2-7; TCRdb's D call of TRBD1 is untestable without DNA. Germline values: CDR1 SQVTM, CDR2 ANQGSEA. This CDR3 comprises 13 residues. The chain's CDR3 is CSVEVTGNSEQYF.

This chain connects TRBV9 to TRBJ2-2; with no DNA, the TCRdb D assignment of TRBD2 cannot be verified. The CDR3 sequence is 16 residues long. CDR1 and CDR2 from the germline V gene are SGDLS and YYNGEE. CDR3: CASSVESSGIPRELFF.

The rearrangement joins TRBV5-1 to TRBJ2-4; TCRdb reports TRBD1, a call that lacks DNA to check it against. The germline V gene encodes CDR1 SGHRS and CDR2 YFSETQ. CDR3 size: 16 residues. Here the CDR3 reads CASSLDFGGSKNIQYF.

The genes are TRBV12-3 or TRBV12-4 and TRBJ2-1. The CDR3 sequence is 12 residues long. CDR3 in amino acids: CASSLGKNEQFF.

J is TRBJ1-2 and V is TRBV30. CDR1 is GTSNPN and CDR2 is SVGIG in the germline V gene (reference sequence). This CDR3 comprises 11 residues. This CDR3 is CAWTERPRFLF. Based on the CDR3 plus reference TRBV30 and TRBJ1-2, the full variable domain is SQTIHQWPATLVQPVGSPLSLECTVEGTSNPNLYWYRQAAGRGLQLLFYSVGIGQISSEVPQNLSASRPQDRQFILSSKKLLLSDSGFYLCAWTERPRFLFGSGTRLTVV.

This CDR3 reads CASSGTVGTGAGEQFF. This chain joins TRBV5-1 and TRBJ2-1; TCRdb's D call of TRBD1 is untestable without DNA. CDR3 length equals 16 residues. CDR1 is SGHRS and CDR2 is YFSETQ in the germline V gene.